A selection of T cell receptor beta chains follows, all from one sample in a study of blood T cells in healthy people across ages. Using its own MiXCR run on the 5' RACE reads, TCRdb lists one record per CDR3 protein. Of roughly 1,300,000 distinct CDR3 sequences listed, 45% to 70% are singletons. Specimen: blood. Receptors were obtained from a man between 18 and 35 years old in good health. Each CDR3 is given with its conserved first and last residue. D genes are given only for firm matches. Part of the rows lack a size; the others show once, few, many or a class for expanded clones.

d_gene: TRBD1; v_gene: TRBV6-6; j_gene: TRBJ2-3; abundance: .; CDR3aa: CASRDRGRTDTQYF; CDR3nt: TGTGCCAGCAGGGACAGGGGGCGTACAGATACGCAGTATTTT
d_gene: .; v_gene: TRBV12-5; j_gene: TRBJ2-3; abundance: .; CDR3aa: CASRLENMGASANTDTQYF; CDR3nt: TGTGCAAGTCGCTTAGAAAATATGGGTGCTAGCGCGAACACAGATACGCAGTATTTT
d_gene: TRBD2; v_gene: TRBV11-1; j_gene: TRBJ2-2; abundance: .; CDR3aa: CASSQAGYGELFF; CDR3nt: TGTGCCAGCAGCCAAGCGGGGTACGGGGAGCTGTTTTTT
d_gene: .; v_gene: TRBV7-9; j_gene: TRBJ1-1; abundance: .; CDR3aa: CASSLASGARRSTEAFF; CDR3nt: TGTGCCAGCAGCTTAGCTTCGGGGGCAAGGCGTAGCACTGAAGCTTTCTTT
d_gene: TRBD1; v_gene: TRBV4-1; j_gene: TRBJ1-1; abundance: .; CDR3aa: CASRVGDRNTEAFF; CDR3nt: TGCGCCAGCAGAGTGGGGGACAGAAACACTGAAGCTTTCTTT
d_gene: TRBD1; v_gene: TRBV27; j_gene: TRBJ1-6; abundance: few; CDR3aa: CASISTGAYNSPLHF; CDR3nt: TGTGCCAGCATCTCAACAGGGGCGTATAATTCACCCCTCCACTTT
d_gene: TRBD1; v_gene: TRBV4-1; j_gene: TRBJ2-3; abundance: .; CDR3aa: CASSSTGVYRDTQYF; CDR3nt: TGCGCCAGCAGCTCAACAGGGGTTTATCGAGATACGCAGTATTTT
d_gene: .; v_gene: TRBV12-3/TRBV12-4; j_gene: TRBJ2-5; abundance: .; CDR3aa: CASSLLASEETQYF; CDR3nt: TGTGCCAGCAGTTTATTGGCTAGCGAAGAGACCCAGTACTTC
d_gene: TRBD1; v_gene: TRBV25-1; j_gene: TRBJ2-1; abundance: few; CDR3aa: CASSNPGTGRHNEQFF; CDR3nt: TGTGCCAGCAGCAACCCCGGGACAGGGCGCCACAATGAGCAGTTCTTC
d_gene: TRBD2; v_gene: TRBV7-8; j_gene: TRBJ2-3; abundance: few; CDR3aa: CASSLRLAGSDTQYF; CDR3nt: TGTGCCAGCAGCTTACGGCTAGCGGGGTCAGATACGCAGTATTTT
d_gene: .; v_gene: TRBV20-1; j_gene: TRBJ2-5; abundance: .; CDR3aa: CSAHSRETQYF; CDR3nt: TGCAGTGCTCATTCGCGAGAGACCCAGTACTTC
d_gene: .; v_gene: TRBV2; j_gene: TRBJ2-7; abundance: few; CDR3aa: CASSANSRDEQYF; CDR3nt: TGTGCCAGCAGTGCCAATTCTAGGGACGAGCAGTACTTC
d_gene: TRBD2; v_gene: TRBV20-1; j_gene: TRBJ2-1; abundance: .; CDR3aa: CSARSRTSGRRSEQFF; CDR3nt: TGCAGTGCTAGATCGAGGACTAGCGGGAGACGTAGTGAGCAGTTCTTC
d_gene: .; v_gene: TRBV11-2; j_gene: TRBJ2-7; abundance: .; CDR3aa: CASSFFASYEQYF; CDR3nt: TGTGCCAGCAGCTTCTTTGCTTCCTACGAGCAGTACTTC
d_gene: .; v_gene: TRBV2; j_gene: TRBJ2-1; abundance: .; CDR3aa: CASSEVFGLGTGSSYNEQFF; CDR3nt: TGTGCCAGCAGTGAAGTCTTCGGGCTGGGGACTGGGAGCTCCTACAATGAGCAGTTCTTC
d_gene: .; v_gene: TRBV9; j_gene: TRBJ2-3; abundance: .; CDR3aa: CASQGKGPDTQYF; CDR3nt: TGTGCCAGCCAAGGTAAAGGTCCAGATACGCAGTATTTT
d_gene: TRBD1; v_gene: TRBV6-2/TRBV6-3; j_gene: TRBJ2-1; abundance: .; CDR3aa: CASSRQGVKVNEQFF; CDR3nt: TGTGCCAGCAGCCGACAGGGGGTTAAAGTAAATGAGCAGTTCTTC
d_gene: .; v_gene: TRBV27; j_gene: TRBJ2-1; abundance: .; CDR3aa: CASSTDLAIGEQFF; CDR3nt: TGTGCCAGCAGTACTGACCTAGCGATTGGGGAGCAGTTCTTC
d_gene: .; v_gene: TRBV7-6; j_gene: TRBJ2-3; abundance: .; CDR3aa: CASSLFRERADTQYF; CDR3nt: TGTGCCAGCAGCTTATTCCGGGAGCGGGCAGATACGCAGTATTTT
d_gene: .; v_gene: TRBV4-1; j_gene: TRBJ1-4; abundance: .; CDR3aa: CASSQAPGNEKLFF; CDR3nt: TGCGCCAGCAGCCAAGCCCCGGGGAATGAAAAACTGTTTTTT
d_gene: .; v_gene: TRBV6-2/TRBV6-3; j_gene: TRBJ2-1; abundance: .; CDR3aa: CASSWDPNEQFF; CDR3nt: TGTGCCAGCAGCTGGGACCCCAATGAGCAGTTCTTC
d_gene: TRBD2; v_gene: TRBV4-1; j_gene: TRBJ2-1; abundance: .; CDR3aa: CASSPSGTSGGAYNEQFF; CDR3nt: TGCGCCAGCAGCCCCTCCGGGACTAGCGGGGGGGCCTACAATGAGCAGTTCTTC
d_gene: TRBD1; v_gene: TRBV28; j_gene: TRBJ2-7; abundance: .; CDR3aa: CASTQVGTGFYEQYF; CDR3nt: TGTGCCAGCACCCAAGTGGGGACAGGGTTCTACGAGCAGTACTTC
d_gene: TRBD1; v_gene: TRBV7-8; j_gene: TRBJ1-1; abundance: few; CDR3aa: CASSQGVGNTEAFF; CDR3nt: TGTGCCAGCAGCCAGGGGGTGGGGAACACTGAAGCTTTCTTT
d_gene: .; v_gene: TRBV28; j_gene: TRBJ2-1; abundance: .; CDR3aa: CASSGPLGGRFF; CDR3nt: TGTGCCAGCAGTGGGCCGTTGGGGGGAAGGTTCTTC
d_gene: .; v_gene: TRBV2; j_gene: TRBJ1-1; abundance: .; CDR3aa: CASKVRLNTEAFF; CDR3nt: TGTGCCAGCAAGGTGAGATTGAACACTGAAGCTTTCTTT
d_gene: TRBD2; v_gene: TRBV6-2/TRBV6-3; j_gene: TRBJ2-3; abundance: few; CDR3aa: CASNSGATDTQYF; CDR3nt: TGTGCCAGTAATAGCGGGGCCACAGATACGCAGTATTTT
d_gene: TRBD2; v_gene: TRBV12-3/TRBV12-4; j_gene: TRBJ2-3; abundance: many; CDR3aa: CASSLAGGSTDTQYF; CDR3nt: TGTGCCAGCAGTCTAGCGGGGGGGTCCACAGATACGCAGTATTTT
d_gene: TRBD2; v_gene: TRBV3-1; j_gene: TRBJ2-1; abundance: .; CDR3aa: CASSQGLAAREETQFF; CDR3nt: TGTGCCAGCAGCCAAGGACTAGCGGCTAGGGAGGAGACCCAGTTCTTC
d_gene: TRBD2; v_gene: TRBV11-2; j_gene: TRBJ2-3; abundance: few; CDR3aa: CASSLVGGSGKLNTQYF; CDR3nt: TGTGCCAGCAGCTTAGTCGGCGGTAGCGGGAAACTGAATACGCAGTATTTT
d_gene: TRBD1; v_gene: TRBV20-1; j_gene: TRBJ1-2; abundance: .; CDR3aa: CSARDRVGTGYGYTF; CDR3nt: TGCAGTGCTAGGGACAGGGTGGGCACTGGCTATGGCTACACCTTC
d_gene: TRBD2; v_gene: TRBV29-1; j_gene: TRBJ2-3; abundance: .; CDR3aa: CSVWTSERFTDTQYF; CDR3nt: TGCAGCGTCTGGACTAGCGAACGATTCACAGATACGCAGTATTTT
d_gene: TRBD2; v_gene: TRBV20-1; j_gene: TRBJ2-1; abundance: few; CDR3aa: CSAKRGGHEQFF; CDR3nt: TGCAGTGCTAAGCGGGGGGGCCATGAGCAGTTCTTC
d_gene: .; v_gene: TRBV7-2; j_gene: TRBJ1-2; abundance: many; CDR3aa: CASSVDNNYGYTF; CDR3nt: TGTGCCAGCAGCGTAGACAATAACTATGGCTACACCTTC
d_gene: .; v_gene: TRBV12-3/TRBV12-4; j_gene: TRBJ1-2; abundance: .; CDR3aa: CASSFAGRLGYGYTF; CDR3nt: TGTGCCAGCAGTTTTGCGGGTCGTCTAGGCTATGGCTACACCTTC
d_gene: .; v_gene: TRBV5-5; j_gene: TRBJ2-2; abundance: .; CDR3aa: CASSPAVNTGELFF; CDR3nt: TGTGCCAGCAGCCCAGCGGTTAACACCGGGGAGCTGTTTTTT
d_gene: .; v_gene: TRBV9; j_gene: TRBJ2-1; abundance: .; CDR3aa: CASSPRGAGYSGWDEQFF; CDR3nt: TGTGCCAGCAGCCCGAGAGGGGCGGGGTATAGCGGTTGGGATGAGCAGTTCTTC
d_gene: .; v_gene: TRBV7-9; j_gene: TRBJ2-5; abundance: many; CDR3aa: CASSLSGRETQYF; CDR3nt: TGTGCCAGCAGTTTATCCGGCCGAGAGACCCAGTACTTC
d_gene: .; v_gene: TRBV5-1; j_gene: TRBJ2-2; abundance: .; CDR3aa: CASSTNANTGELFF; CDR3nt: TGCGCCAGCAGCACGAATGCCAACACCGGGGAGCTGTTTTTT
d_gene: .; v_gene: TRBV27; j_gene: TRBJ1-2; abundance: .; CDR3aa: CASSPWGRLNYGYTF; CDR3nt: TGTGCCAGCAGTCCTTGGGGCAGATTAAACTATGGCTACACCTTC
d_gene: .; v_gene: TRBV20-1; j_gene: TRBJ1-2; abundance: .; CDR3aa: CSASSQQFNYGYTF; CDR3nt: TGCAGTGCTAGTTCACAGCAATTTAACTATGGCTACACCTTC
d_gene: .; v_gene: TRBV20-1; j_gene: TRBJ2-7; abundance: .; CDR3aa: CSARQTPDGTYEQYF; CDR3nt: TGCAGTGCTAGACAGACCCCGGACGGCACCTACGAGCAGTACTTC
d_gene: .; v_gene: TRBV20-1; j_gene: TRBJ1-2; abundance: .; CDR3aa: CSARDGEGGSGYTF; CDR3nt: TGCAGTGCTAGGGATGGGGAGGGCGGAAGTGGCTACACCTTC
d_gene: .; v_gene: TRBV11-2; j_gene: TRBJ2-7; abundance: .; CDR3aa: CASSLDRPSGFNEQYF; CDR3nt: TGTGCCAGCAGCTTAGATAGACCGTCTGGGTTCAATGAGCAGTACTTC
d_gene: .; v_gene: TRBV6-6; j_gene: TRBJ2-5; abundance: .; CDR3aa: CASSYRPAGQETQYF; CDR3nt: TGTGCCAGCAGTTACCGACCCGCGGGGCAAGAGACCCAGTACTTC
d_gene: TRBD1; v_gene: TRBV11-2; j_gene: TRBJ2-3; abundance: few; CDR3aa: CASSLEGTGTDTQYF; CDR3nt: TGTGCCAGCAGCTTAGAAGGGACAGGCACAGATACGCAGTATTTT
d_gene: .; v_gene: TRBV27; j_gene: TRBJ1-4; abundance: few; CDR3aa: CASSLRRQARSEKLFF; CDR3nt: TGTGCCAGCAGTTTACGCCGGCAGGCGCGGAGTGAAAAACTGTTTTTT
d_gene: TRBD1; v_gene: TRBV11-3; j_gene: TRBJ2-5; abundance: once; CDR3aa: CASSAGQGAGKTQYF; CDR3nt: TGTGCCAGCAGCGCCGGGCAGGGGGCTGGTAAGACCCAGTACTTC
d_gene: .; v_gene: TRBV20-1; j_gene: TRBJ1-2; abundance: .; CDR3aa: CSARDAAGGYGYTF; CDR3nt: TGCAGTGCTAGAGACGCCGCGGGGGGGTATGGCTACACCTTC
d_gene: .; v_gene: TRBV7-2; j_gene: TRBJ1-5; abundance: .; CDR3aa: CASSLFSGTYSNQPQHF; CDR3nt: TGTGCCAGCAGCTTGTTTTCAGGGACGTATAGCAATCAGCCCCAGCATTTT
d_gene: TRBD1; v_gene: TRBV30; j_gene: TRBJ1-2; abundance: .; CDR3aa: CAWSQQAGGNYGYTF; CDR3nt: TGTGCCTGGAGTCAGCAGGCAGGGGGAAACTATGGCTACACCTTC
d_gene: .; v_gene: TRBV12-3/TRBV12-4; j_gene: TRBJ2-5; abundance: .; CDR3aa: CASSVDMRVETQYF; CDR3nt: TGTGCCAGCAGTGTAGACATGAGAGTGGAGACCCAGTACTTC
d_gene: TRBD1; v_gene: TRBV7-9; j_gene: TRBJ2-7; abundance: .; CDR3aa: CASSLANLGQGLREQYF; CDR3nt: TGTGCCAGCAGCTTAGCGAATCTGGGACAGGGTCTTCGCGAGCAGTACTTC
d_gene: .; v_gene: TRBV11-2; j_gene: TRBJ2-3; abundance: few; CDR3aa: CASSLGTSDTQYF; CDR3nt: TGTGCCAGCAGCTTAGGAACTAGCGATACGCAGTATTTT
d_gene: .; v_gene: TRBV6-1; j_gene: TRBJ1-5; abundance: once; CDR3aa: CASSVPANQPQHF; CDR3nt: TGTGCCAGCAGTGTTCCGGCCAATCAGCCCCAGCATTTT
d_gene: .; v_gene: TRBV19; j_gene: TRBJ2-7; abundance: .; CDR3aa: CASSIQASYEQYF; CDR3nt: TGCGCCAGTAGTATTCAGGCATCCTACGAGCAGTACTTC
d_gene: TRBD2; v_gene: TRBV20-1; j_gene: TRBJ2-1; abundance: .; CDR3aa: CSARDNLAGYDEQFF; CDR3nt: TGCAGTGCTAGAGATAACCTAGCGGGGTACGATGAGCAGTTCTTC
d_gene: TRBD2; v_gene: TRBV7-9; j_gene: TRBJ2-5; abundance: few; CDR3aa: CASSNDWGGETQYF; CDR3nt: TGTGCCAGCAGCAACGACTGGGGGGGAGAGACCCAGTACTTC